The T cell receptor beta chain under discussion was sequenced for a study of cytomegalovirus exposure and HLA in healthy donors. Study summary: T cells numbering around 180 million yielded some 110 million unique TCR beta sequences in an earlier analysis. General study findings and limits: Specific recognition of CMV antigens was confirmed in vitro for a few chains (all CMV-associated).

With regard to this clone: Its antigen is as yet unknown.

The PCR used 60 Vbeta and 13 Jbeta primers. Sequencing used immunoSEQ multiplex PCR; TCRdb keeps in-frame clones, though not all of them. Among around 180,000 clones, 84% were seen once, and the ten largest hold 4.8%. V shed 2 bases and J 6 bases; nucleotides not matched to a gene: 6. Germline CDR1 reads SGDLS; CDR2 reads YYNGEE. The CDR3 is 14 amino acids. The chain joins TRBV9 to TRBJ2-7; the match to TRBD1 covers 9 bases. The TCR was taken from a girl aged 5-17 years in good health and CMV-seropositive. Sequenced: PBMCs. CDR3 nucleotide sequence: TGTGCCAGCAGCGTCCGGACAGGGGCAGCCGAGCAGTACTTC. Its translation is CASSVRTGAAEQYF.